The following is a T cell receptor beta chain sequence with its context. The CDR3 totals 15 residues. Trimming took off 4 bases at V and 4 bases at J, with 13 bases between the two ends. Germline V gives CDR1 MNHEY, CDR2 SVGAGI. Construction of the TCRbeta library involved unique molecular identifiers. MiXCR was run by TCRdb on the PCR reads, yielding one entry per CDR3 protein. Seen here are over 550,000 distinct CDR3 sequences, about 10% observed once, and the top ten hold about 4.2%. This entry comes from a study of T-cell reconstitution after alpha-beta-depleted transplantation in children. The sequencing here drew on PBMCs from the stem cell graft donor, taken from the stem cell graft. The chain employs TRBV6-5 and TRBJ2-2; maybe TRBD2 (6 bases). The clonotype was recovered from a human donor who donated a stem cell graft to a child with acute myeloid leukemia. The CDR3 protein is CASSFGSGTTGELFF. Here the CDR3 DNA reads TGTGCCAGCAGTTTCGGGAGTGGGACCACCGGGGAGCTGTTTTTT.